Below, 5 T cell receptor beta chains from the same sample are listed, as sequenced in a study of vaccination and CD4 T cells after COVID-19. With the Oncomine TCR Beta short-read assay, DNA from cultured CD4+ T cells was sequenced. TCRdb re-called the PCR reads through MiXCR, storing one row per CDR3 protein. Of around 20,000 distinct CDR3 sequences listed, 35% to 45% are singletons. No antigen has been identified for these receptors. Noted treatment: roughly ten-day PBMC culture with coronavirus spike peptide pools or control peptides (ViraFEST assay). The sample in question was CD4+ T cells from blood, cultured in vitro, obtained before SARS-CoV-2 vaccination. The receptors stem from a human donor who received a COVID-19 vaccine.

This clonotype was observed a few times. The genes are TRBV28 and TRBJ1-2; possibly TRBD1 for D (6 bases). The CDR3 runs 14 residues. Germline CDR1 MDHEN, CDR2 SYDVKM. V lost 5 bases, J lost 0 bases, and 10 bases lay in between. CDR3 nucleotides: TGTGCCAGCAGTCCAGGGGTAGCTAACTATGGCTACACCTTC. As protein: CASSPGVANYGYTF.

This clonotype came up a few times. The genes are TRBV7-2 and TRBJ2-1; no reliable D call. From germline, CDR1 is SGHTA and CDR2 FQGNSA. The CDR3 is 12 residues long. Trimming left V 5 bases short and J 10 bases short, with 12 bases between. The CDR3 DNA reads as TGTGCCAGCAGCCCCCTTCGGCGGGAGCAGTTCTTC. It encodes CASSPLRREQFF.

The CDR3: CSARDGTENTEAFF. The DNA of the CDR3 is TGCAGTGCTAGAGATGGGACGGAGAACACTGAAGCTTTCTTT. The chain employs TRBV20-1 and TRBJ1-1, with D possibly matching TRBD1 (5 bases). The CDR3 totals 14 residues. Trimming took 0 bases from V and 1 from J, leaving 9 bases between them. The germline V gene has CDR1 DFQATT and CDR2 SNEGSKA (reference sequence).

There are a few counts of this clonotype. The chain employs TRBV5-1 and TRBJ1-2; D is perhaps TRBD1 (6 bases). The CDR3 runs to 14 residues. The germline gives CDR1 SGHRS, CDR2 YFSETQ. The V and J ends lost 0 bases and 8 bases respectively, with 14 bases between them. The CDR3 loop reads CASSLDGTPGGYTF. The CDR3 bases are TGCGCCAGCAGCTTGGATGGGACACCGGGAGGCTACACCTTC.

The rearrangement uses TRBV5-4 and TRBJ1-1, with a tentative D call TRBD1 (6 bases). Germline V gene lookup returns CDR1 SGHNT and CDR2 YYREEE (reference sequence). This CDR3 contains 13 residues. The V gene lost 0 bases and the J gene lost 7 bases, with 10 bases spanning the gap. The CDR3 DNA follows: TGTGCCAGCAGCTTGGAAGGGGGGGGTGAAGCTTTCTTT. Protein product: CASSLEGGGEAFF.